This is a list of T cell receptor beta chains from one sample in a study of blood T cells in healthy people across ages. TCRdb recomputed calls from the 5' RACE reads with MiXCR, one row per CDR3 protein. The sample contains about a million distinct CDR3 sequences, roughly 50% of which appear only once. Sequenced material: blood. All receptors come from a woman aged 55-69 years in good health. Both conserved end residues are part of each CDR3. Each record gives: CDR3 DNA, CDR3 protein, V gene, D gene, clone size, J gene. D genes are given only for firm matches. Size tells how often a clone was seen (once, few, many) or the class of an expanded clone, and some rows leave it out.

cdr3_nt: TGTGCCAGCAGTTGCTCAGGGACGTACGAGCAGTACTTC
cdr3_aa: CASSCSGTYEQYF
v_call: TRBV28
d_call: .
clone_size: .
j_call: TRBJ2-7

cdr3_nt: TGTGCCAGCTCACCGGGGACAGGGGACCCCGGTACGCAGTATTTT
cdr3_aa: CASSPGTGDPGTQYF
v_call: TRBV18
d_call: TRBD1
clone_size: .
j_call: TRBJ2-3

cdr3_nt: TGTGCCAGCAGTCCCCGTGAGTTTCAACCCCAGCATTTT
cdr3_aa: CASSPREFQPQHF
v_call: TRBV28
d_call: .
clone_size: .
j_call: TRBJ1-5

cdr3_nt: TGTGCCAGCAGTGGACTGGGGTATAAGGCGGAACCGTCGAAGCAGTACTTC
cdr3_aa: CASSGLGYKAEPSKQYF
v_call: TRBV2
d_call: .
clone_size: .
j_call: TRBJ2-7

cdr3_nt: TGCGCCAGCAGCCAAGATCTAAACGGTCCTCCCGTTGGTTCACCCCTCCACTTT
cdr3_aa: CASSQDLNGPPVGSPLHF
v_call: TRBV4-3
d_call: .
clone_size: .
j_call: TRBJ1-6

cdr3_nt: TGCGCCAGCGCACCGAGAACCCGAGGAGTGCAAGAGACCCAGTACTTC
cdr3_aa: CASAPRTRGVQETQYF
v_call: TRBV4-1
d_call: .
clone_size: .
j_call: TRBJ2-5

cdr3_nt: TGTGCCAGCAGTAATAGCGGGGGCTTTTTCAATGAGCAGTTCTTC
cdr3_aa: CASSNSGGFFNEQFF
v_call: TRBV12-3/TRBV12-4
d_call: TRBD2
clone_size: .
j_call: TRBJ2-1

cdr3_nt: TGTGCCAGCAGTTCCGAGGGCCACGAGCAGTACTTC
cdr3_aa: CASSSEGHEQYF
v_call: TRBV12-3/TRBV12-4
d_call: .
clone_size: many
j_call: TRBJ2-7

cdr3_nt: TGTGCCAGCAGCTCTTTAGGAGGTGGTAATTCACCCCTCCACTTT
cdr3_aa: CASSSLGGGNSPLHF
v_call: TRBV7-9
d_call: .
clone_size: .
j_call: TRBJ1-6

cdr3_nt: TGTGCCAGCAGCTTAGTTAGCGGGAGGGCCGCGGAGACCCAGTACTTC
cdr3_aa: CASSLVSGRAAETQYF
v_call: TRBV7-9
d_call: TRBD2
clone_size: few
j_call: TRBJ2-5

cdr3_nt: TGTGCCAGTAGCACTGGGCCGGGCAGCCAGCCCCAGCATTTT
cdr3_aa: CASSTGPGSQPQHF
v_call: TRBV19
d_call: .
clone_size: .
j_call: TRBJ1-5

cdr3_nt: TGTGCCAGCAGCGCCGGCCTAATCCGGGATGGCTACACCTTC
cdr3_aa: CASSAGLIRDGYTF
v_call: TRBV9
d_call: .
clone_size: .
j_call: TRBJ1-2

cdr3_nt: TGTGTCAGCAGCCAGATAAAAACAGGGGGGACGCAGTATTTT
cdr3_aa: CVSSQIKTGGTQYF
v_call: TRBV3-1
d_call: TRBD1
clone_size: .
j_call: TRBJ2-3

cdr3_nt: TGTGCCAGCTACCGGGACACTGAAGCTTTCTTT
cdr3_aa: CASYRDTEAFF
v_call: TRBV2
d_call: .
clone_size: few
j_call: TRBJ1-1

cdr3_nt: TGTGCCAGCAGCCCGACCCCCACAGGGGGTAATTCACCCCTCCACTTT
cdr3_aa: CASSPTPTGGNSPLHF
v_call: TRBV6-6
d_call: TRBD1
clone_size: few
j_call: TRBJ1-6

cdr3_nt: TGTGCCAGCAGCCGCCGGGTAGACGCAGATACGCAGTATTTT
cdr3_aa: CASSRRVDADTQYF
v_call: TRBV12-3/TRBV12-4
d_call: .
clone_size: few
j_call: TRBJ2-3

cdr3_nt: TGCAGTGCTAATGTTCAGGGTAGCTATGGCTACACCTTC
cdr3_aa: CSANVQGSYGYTF
v_call: TRBV20-1
d_call: .
clone_size: .
j_call: TRBJ1-2

cdr3_nt: TGCGCCAGCAGCGGTGCCACCTTTACCGGTAATGAGCAGTTCTTC
cdr3_aa: CASSGATFTGNEQFF
v_call: TRBV5-1
d_call: .
clone_size: .
j_call: TRBJ2-1

cdr3_nt: TGTGCCAGCAGCCGTGGACAGCTCCAAGAGACCCAGTACTTC
cdr3_aa: CASSRGQLQETQYF
v_call: TRBV28
d_call: .
clone_size: .
j_call: TRBJ2-5

cdr3_nt: TGTGCCAGCAGTACCCCGAGTTCTAGAATTAAAAGCTCCTACGAGCAGTACTTC
cdr3_aa: CASSTPSSRIKSSYEQYF
v_call: TRBV28
d_call: .
clone_size: .
j_call: TRBJ2-7

cdr3_nt: TGTGCCAGCAGCTTAGCGGACGGCTCCTACGAGCAGTACTTC
cdr3_aa: CASSLADGSYEQYF
v_call: TRBV7-9
d_call: .
clone_size: few
j_call: TRBJ2-7

cdr3_nt: TGTGCCAGCAGCTCTGGCCGGGGCGGGCACTACGAGCAGTACTTC
cdr3_aa: CASSSGRGGHYEQYF
v_call: TRBV11-2
d_call: .
clone_size: few
j_call: TRBJ2-7

cdr3_nt: TGTGCCAGCAGTTTTGAGGGACTAGCAAGTGCAGATGCGCAGTATTTT
cdr3_aa: CASSFEGLASADAQYF
v_call: TRBV12-3/TRBV12-4
d_call: TRBD2
clone_size: .
j_call: TRBJ2-3

cdr3_nt: TGCAGTGCTAGAGATCACTCTGGGGCCAACGTCCTGACTTTC
cdr3_aa: CSARDHSGANVLTF
v_call: TRBV20-1
d_call: .
clone_size: .
j_call: TRBJ2-6

cdr3_nt: TGCAGTGCTAGCCGGGACATCTACAATGAGCAGTTCTTC
cdr3_aa: CSASRDIYNEQFF
v_call: TRBV20-1
d_call: .
clone_size: .
j_call: TRBJ2-1

cdr3_nt: TGCAGTGCTGCCCCGACAGGGACCCATCGGGAGACCCAGTACTTC
cdr3_aa: CSAAPTGTHRETQYF
v_call: TRBV20-1
d_call: TRBD1
clone_size: .
j_call: TRBJ2-5

cdr3_nt: TGCAGCGCCGGGGCGAGCGGGAGACAAGAGACCCAGTACTTC
cdr3_aa: CSAGASGRQETQYF
v_call: TRBV20-1
d_call: TRBD2
clone_size: .
j_call: TRBJ2-5

cdr3_nt: TGCAGTGCCGGCAGCGGGAGGGCGAGGAATGAGCAGTTCTTC
cdr3_aa: CSAGSGRARNEQFF
v_call: TRBV20-1
d_call: TRBD2
clone_size: few
j_call: TRBJ2-1

cdr3_nt: TGTGCCAGCTCACCAAGCAGGAGAGGGGCCAACGTCCTGACTTTC
cdr3_aa: CASSPSRRGANVLTF
v_call: TRBV18
d_call: .
clone_size: .
j_call: TRBJ2-6

cdr3_nt: TGTGCCAGCAGGAGGCCAGGGAGGGACTACACCTTC
cdr3_aa: CASRRPGRDYTF
v_call: TRBV28
d_call: .
clone_size: .
j_call: TRBJ1-2

cdr3_nt: TGCAGTGCTAGAGAGCGGGGCTCCAAAAACATTCAGTACTTC
cdr3_aa: CSARERGSKNIQYF
v_call: TRBV20-1
d_call: .
clone_size: .
j_call: TRBJ2-4

cdr3_nt: TGTGCCATCAGGGGGGATTTCGGGAACACTGAAGCTTTCTTT
cdr3_aa: CAIRGDFGNTEAFF
v_call: TRBV10-3
d_call: .
clone_size: once
j_call: TRBJ1-1

cdr3_nt: TGTGCCAGCAGCTTAGCGGGAGGGTTGAGAAACGAGCGGTACTTC
cdr3_aa: CASSLAGGLRNERYF
v_call: TRBV7-2
d_call: TRBD2
clone_size: .
j_call: TRBJ2-5

cdr3_nt: TGTGCCACCAAGCCAGCGGGTGGCTACGAGCAGTACTTC
cdr3_aa: CATKPAGGYEQYF
v_call: TRBV7-2
d_call: .
clone_size: .
j_call: TRBJ2-7

cdr3_nt: TGTGCCAGCAGCTTATGGACTAGCGTTGATACGCAGTATTTT
cdr3_aa: CASSLWTSVDTQYF
v_call: TRBV7-2
d_call: TRBD2
clone_size: .
j_call: TRBJ2-3

cdr3_nt: TGTGCCAGCAGCGGAGTAGACCGTTACAATGAGCAGTACTTC
cdr3_aa: CASSGVDRYNEQYF
v_call: TRBV13
d_call: .
clone_size: .
j_call: TRBJ2-5

cdr3_nt: TGTGCCAGCAGTCCAGGACAGGGAAGGGGAGAGACCCAGTACTTC
cdr3_aa: CASSPGQGRGETQYF
v_call: TRBV7-9
d_call: TRBD1
clone_size: .
j_call: TRBJ2-5

cdr3_nt: TGTGCCAGCAGCTTAGCCGTGGGCCGCGTGGGGGCGAACGAGCAGTACTTC
cdr3_aa: CASSLAVGRVGANEQYF
v_call: TRBV7-6
d_call: .
clone_size: many
j_call: TRBJ2-7

cdr3_nt: TGCAGTGCTAGTCTAGCGGGAATAGCCAAAAACATTCAGTACTTC
cdr3_aa: CSASLAGIAKNIQYF
v_call: TRBV20-1
d_call: TRBD2
clone_size: .
j_call: TRBJ2-4

cdr3_nt: TGTGCCAGCAGCCAAGATAGGGGGTATCAGCCCCAGCATTTT
cdr3_aa: CASSQDRGYQPQHF
v_call: TRBV4-2
d_call: .
clone_size: .
j_call: TRBJ1-5

cdr3_nt: TGCAGTGCCCCGGACAGGGGCAACTACGAGCAGTACTTC
cdr3_aa: CSAPDRGNYEQYF
v_call: TRBV20-1
d_call: TRBD1
clone_size: .
j_call: TRBJ2-7